The clone carrying this TCR beta chain was observed once. A junction end diverges from the germline sequence, so it may reflect a read error. This sample was taken from a study of blood T cell repertoires in COVID-19. As for the study in general: Samples representing acute and convalescent COVID-19 were sourced from the United States, Italy and Spain. The cDNA or gDNA used as material had been derived from T cells, B-cell-depleted T cells, or PBMCs.

As handled by the study authors: Reference gene primers were amplified, and this amplification served to estimate nucleated cell counts. Assay: immunoSEQ multiplex PCR; the TCRdb copy retains only in-frame clones and omits some. D and trimming were read from the DNA, whereas the V and J calls and clone size are those reported in that table. The sample lists more than 200,000 clones, approximately 82% occurring once. Germline values: CDR1 MDHEN, CDR2 SYDVKM. The CDR3 has 15 residues. Sequencing was carried out using peripheral blood. This sequence originates from a man aged 40-50 years with active or convalescent COVID-19. The chain carries TRBV28 and TRBJ1-1, with a possible D match to TRBD1 (5 bases). The chain's CDR3 is CASNLDGKGQAEAFF. As DNA, the CDR3 is TGTGCCAGCAATTTAGATGGGAAGGGGCAGGCTGAAGCTTTCTTT.